This TCR beta chain derives from a study of human T cells and chemical hapten exposure. Whole-study findings and limits: TCRs above 1 in 1000 frequency did not change with DPC sensitization.

TCRdb re-called the RACE reads with MiXCR, one entry per CDR3 protein. This sample has a few hundred thousand distinct CDR3 sequences, with around 6% found just once. This clonotype occurred a few times. Its cognate antigen is unknown. The sample's time point: patch test 2, 6 weeks after DPC sensitization. Treatment: therapeutic diphenylcyclopropenone sensitization with weekly scalp DPC. Every donor had alopecia and was 18 to 70 years old; all were suitable for DPC. Germline V gene data show CDR1 as SNHLY and CDR2 as FYNNEI. The CDR3 sequence is 15 residues long. Trimming removed 6 bases from V and 4 bases from J; junction bases left unmatched: 8.

This material consisted of whole blood, taken in connection with sensitization to the hapten diphenylcyclopropenone (DPC). The genes are TRBV2 and TRBJ1-5; TRBD1 matches 8 bases. This TCR was sampled from a woman aged 18 to 35 with alopecia areata. Some clones in this sample may be carry-over from other donors' samples. The CDR3 DNA reads as TGTGCCAGCAGCCTGACAGGGGTAAAGAATCAGCCCCAGCATTTT. Translation gives CASSLTGVKNQPQHF.